The 8 T cell receptor beta chains reported below all come from one sample, sequenced in a study of blood T cell repertoires in COVID-19. Generated by immunoSEQ multiplex PCR, the TCRdb table keeps only in-frame clones and is missing some. The sample records 200,000 or so clones, around 84% being singletons. The sequencing input was peripheral blood. The receptors derive from a young man with active or convalescent COVID-19.

J is TRBJ1-4 and V is TRBV10-3; D remains ambiguous. The length of the CDR3 is 15 residues. Germline assignment: CDR1 ENHRY and CDR2 SYGVKD. The V end lost 8 bases, the J end lost 8 bases, and 21 bases lay between the germline ends. In DNA, the CDR3 is TGTGCCATCGGCACCCCCGACAAAGGATACGAAAAACTGTTTTTT. It specifies CAIGTPDKGYEKLFF.

The J gene is TRBJ1-2, the V gene TRBV11-2, with 8 bases lining up with TRBD1. The CDR3 sequence is 14 residues long. Germline assignment: CDR1 SGHAT and CDR2 FQNNGV. The V segment lost 3 bases and the J segment 8 bases; nucleotides outside the gene matches: 8. CDR3 DNA sequence: TGTGCCAGCAGCTTTCCAGGGGGCGGTTTGGGCTACACCTTC. Translated: CASSFPGGGLGYTF.

V usage is TRBV3-1 (or the pseudogene TRBV3-2) and J usage is TRBJ1-2; D remains ambiguous. Germline CDR1 and CDR2: LGHDT and YNNKEL (reference sequence). Trimming removed 4 bases from V and 6 bases from J, with 9 bases in between. This CDR3 is built from 12 residues. In DNA form, the CDR3 reads TGTGCCAGCAGCCCCTCCGGGAATGGCTACACCTTC. It encodes CASSPSGNGYTF.

This clone was counted only a few times. The chain employs TRBV28 and TRBJ2-5; D may be TRBD1 (5 bases). Trimming removed 1 base from V and 3 bases from J, with 12 bases in between. The CDR3 is 15 residues long. The germline V gene has CDR1 MDHEN and CDR2 SYDVKM. CDR3: CASSLYSPGKETQYF. In DNA form, the CDR3 reads TGTGCCAGCAGTTTATACTCTCCAGGGAAAGAGACCCAGTACTTC.

This chain links TRBV2 with TRBJ1-5; 9 bases map to TRBD1. After removal of 6 bases from V and 2 bases from J, the junction contained 8 bases not matched to a gene. Looked up from germline, CDR1 is SNHLY and CDR2 is FYNNEI. The CDR3 loop spans 16 amino acids. This CDR3 is CASRGGQGERNQPQHF. CDR3 in DNA: TGTGCCAGCAGGGGGGGACAGGGCGAGCGCAATCAGCCCCAGCATTTT.

CDR3: CASSRQGGQGNQPQHF. CDR3 in DNA: TGTGCCAGCAGCAGACAGGGGGGGCAAGGCAATCAGCCCCAGCATTTT. The rearrangement uses TRBV5-5 and TRBJ1-5; 9 nucleotides line up with TRBD1. The CDR3 extends over 16 amino acids. V lost 4 bases and J lost 2; bases outside the gene matches: 7. Looked up from germline, CDR1 is SGHKS and CDR2 is YYEKEE (reference sequence).

The chain employs TRBV7-8 and TRBJ2-7; TRBD1 matches 9 bases. Germline V lookup: CDR1 SGHVS, CDR2 FQNEAQ. This CDR3 contains 16 residues. V lost 5 bases to trimming and J lost 0 bases; unmatched junction nucleotides: 8. In DNA form, the CDR3 reads TGTGCCAGCAGCCGAGCCGGGACAGGGCGCTCCTACGAGCAGTACTTC. Its protein product is CASSRAGTGRSYEQYF.

The chain links TRBV5-4 to TRBJ2-1; 8 positions agree with TRBD2. The junction had 8 bases not matched to a gene; V was cut back by 2 bases and J by 10 bases. This CDR3 has 14 residues. The germline CDR1 and CDR2 sequences are SGHNT and YYREEE (reference sequence). The CDR3 nucleotides are TGTGCCAGCAGCTTAGAAGCGGGAGTGGTCGAGCAGTTCTTC. Protein product: CASSLEAGVVEQFF. Full variable domain (outside the CDR3, taken from reference TRBV5-4 and TRBJ2-1): ETGVTQSPTHLIKTRGQQVTLRCSSQSGHNTVSWYQQALGQGPQFIFQYYREEENGRGNFPPRFSGLQFPNYSSELNVNALELDDSALYLCASSLEAGVVEQFFGPGTRLTVL.